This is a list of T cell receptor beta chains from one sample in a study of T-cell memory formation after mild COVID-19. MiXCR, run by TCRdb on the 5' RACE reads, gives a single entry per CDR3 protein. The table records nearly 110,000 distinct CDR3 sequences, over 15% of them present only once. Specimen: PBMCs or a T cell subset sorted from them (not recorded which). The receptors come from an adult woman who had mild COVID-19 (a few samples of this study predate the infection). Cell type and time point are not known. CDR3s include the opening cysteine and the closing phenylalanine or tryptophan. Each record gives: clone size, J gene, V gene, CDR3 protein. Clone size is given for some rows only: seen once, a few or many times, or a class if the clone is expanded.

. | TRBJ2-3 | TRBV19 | CASSSSSREEDTQYF
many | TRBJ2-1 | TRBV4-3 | CASSPKAGATYNEQFF
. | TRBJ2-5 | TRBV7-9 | CASSLATTQETQYF
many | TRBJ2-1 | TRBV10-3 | CAISDPGQDFNEQFF
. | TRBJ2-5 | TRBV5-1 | CASSLGQGKETQYF
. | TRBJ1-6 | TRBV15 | CATSRSRAINSPLHF
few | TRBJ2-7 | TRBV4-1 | CASSHGVLGEQYF
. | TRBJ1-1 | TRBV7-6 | CASSAGTGSGAEAFF
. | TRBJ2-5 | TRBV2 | CVSTQETQYF
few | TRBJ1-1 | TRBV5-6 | CASSQGLGNTEAFF
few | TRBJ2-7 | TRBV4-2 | CASSQDPSVGEQYF
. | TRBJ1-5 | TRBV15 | CATSRGGQLNQPQHF
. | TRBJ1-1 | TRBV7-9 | CASSPGPRDTEAFF
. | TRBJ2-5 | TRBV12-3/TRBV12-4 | CASSFTGSRETQYF
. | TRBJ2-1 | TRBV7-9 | CASEHSGGNEQFF
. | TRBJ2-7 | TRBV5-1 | CASSPLYEQYF
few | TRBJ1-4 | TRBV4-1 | CASSLRTSEKLFF
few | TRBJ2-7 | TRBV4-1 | CASSPLLNPGQGAIGTYEQYF
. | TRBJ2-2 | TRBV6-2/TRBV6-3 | CASRQQGDTVELFF
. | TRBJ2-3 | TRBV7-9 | CASSTYGQEDTDTQYF
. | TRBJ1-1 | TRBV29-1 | CSARLGGSNTEAFF
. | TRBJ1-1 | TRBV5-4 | CASSVQGAVPTEAFF
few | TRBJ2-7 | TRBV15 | CATSRGVQIGYEQYF
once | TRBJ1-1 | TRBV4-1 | CASSQGNSVIVVNTEAFF
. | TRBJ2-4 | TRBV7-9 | CASRGVKNIQYF
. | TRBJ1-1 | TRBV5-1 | CASSLVGEAEAFF
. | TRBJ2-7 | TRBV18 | CASSPNPTGQGLEQYF
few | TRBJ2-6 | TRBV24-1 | CATSVGAGANVLTF
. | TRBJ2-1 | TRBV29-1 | CSVEDLPTGEQFF
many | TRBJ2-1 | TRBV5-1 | CASSLGRGLNEQFF
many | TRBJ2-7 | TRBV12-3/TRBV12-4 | CASSLDRAYEQYF
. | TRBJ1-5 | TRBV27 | CASSLSFRPSNQPQHF
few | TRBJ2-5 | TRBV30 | CAWSVVGETQYF
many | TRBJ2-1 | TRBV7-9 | CASSLANEQFF
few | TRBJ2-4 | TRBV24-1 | CATKLCWGRAKNIQYF
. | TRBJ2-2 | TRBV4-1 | CASSQNLVSTGELFF
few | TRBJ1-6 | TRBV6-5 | CASSYSINSPLHF